The 18 T cell receptor beta chains reported below all come from one sample, sequenced in a study of human T cells and chemical hapten exposure. TCRdb re-called the RACE reads through MiXCR, storing one row per CDR3 protein. The top ten clones hold 1.6% of a sample with 85,000 or so distinct CDR3 sequences, roughly 12% of them seen once. Time point noted: patch test 2, 6 weeks after DPC sensitization. Indicated treatment: therapeutic diphenylcyclopropenone sensitization with weekly scalp DPC. The sample consisted of whole blood, taken in connection with sensitization to the hapten diphenylcyclopropenone (DPC). These receptors were obtained from a man between 18 and 29 years old with alopecia areata. Some clones in this sample may be carry-over from other donors' samples.

The chain is built from TRBV3-1 and TRBJ2-7, with TRBD2 as a possible D gene (6 bases). Germline V lookup: CDR1 LGHDT, CDR2 YNNKEL (reference sequence). There are 15 residues in the CDR3. V was pared by 4 bases and J by 2 bases, with 15 bases between. For the CDR3, the DNA is TGTGCCAGCAGCCCCGGAGCGGGTTCCCCCTACGAGCAGTACTTC. Translating it yields CASSPGAGSPYEQYF.

This clonotype turned up a few times. The V call is TRBV7-2, the J call TRBJ1-5; no clear D gene. The V and J ends lost 5 bases and 3 bases respectively, with 8 bases between them. The CDR3 spans 13 residues. Per the germline V gene, CDR1 is SGHTA and CDR2 is FQGNSA. CDR3 region: CASSTISNQPQHF. As DNA, the CDR3 is TGTGCCAGCAGCACGATCTCCAATCAGCCCCAGCATTTT.

The chain is built from TRBV4-1 and TRBJ2-5; 7 bases match TRBD1. The V gene end was trimmed by 0 bases and the J gene end by 9 bases; junction bases not matched to a gene: 13. CDR3 length: 16 residues. Germline loops: CDR1 MGHRA, CDR2 YSYEKL. The CDR3 DNA reads TGCGCCAGCAGCCAAGATGAAGAGGCAGGGGGTTTGGCCCAGTACTTC. Residues: CASSQDEEAGGLAQYF.

The rearrangement uses TRBV10-3 and TRBJ2-2, with 12 bases fitting TRBD2. Germline CDR1 is ENHRY and CDR2 is SYGVKD. V lost 3 bases, J lost 0 bases, and 2 bases stayed unmatched. This CDR3 is built from 17 residues. The CDR3, as DNA: TGTGCCATCAGTGACGGACTAGCGGGGTCGAACACCGGGGAGCTGTTTTTT. It codes for CAISDGLAGSNTGELFF.

This clonotype appeared a few times. The chain employs TRBV10-3 and TRBJ2-3, with 12 bases lining up with TRBD2. The CDR3 extends over 14 amino acids. From germline, CDR1 is ENHRY and CDR2 SYGVKD. J was trimmed by 5 bases and V by 10 bases; bases with no gene match: 7. Here the CDR3 reads CASSSGGAEDTQYF. The CDR3 bases are TGTGCCAGTTCTAGCGGGGGGGCGGAAGATACGCAGTATTTT.

This clonotype was observed at least ten times. The V and J genes are TRBV10-2 and TRBJ1-4, with D uncertain. The CDR3 has 13 residues. V was trimmed by 2 bases and J by 7 bases, leaving 8 bases between them. The germline CDR1 and CDR2 sequences are WSHSY and SAAADI. The CDR3 region has the DNA TGCGCCAGCAGTGAGCAGCGGCTTGAAAAACTGTTTTTT. The encoded protein is CASSEQRLEKLFF.

Many counts were recorded for this clonotype. The CDR3 loop is CASSLQPRDALSSPLHF. The CDR3 coding sequence is TGTGCCAGCAGCCTACAACCACGGGACGCTCTATCTTCACCCCTCCACTTT. The gene calls are TRBV27 and TRBJ1-6; possibly TRBD1 for D (5 bases). V was pared by 6 bases and J by 9 bases, with 24 bases between. Germline V CDR1 and CDR2: MNHEY, SMNVEV (reference sequence). The CDR3 covers 17 residues.

This clonotype has just a few counts. The rearrangement links TRBV12-3 or TRBV12-4 to TRBJ2-7; no firm D call. V was clipped by 5 bases and J by 7 bases, with 15 bases between them. This CDR3 spans 13 amino acids. The CDR3 DNA reads as TGTGCCAGCAGTCTTTATAGGTGTGAAGAGCAGTACGTC. Its protein is CASSLYRCEEQYV.

Only a few counts were recorded for this clonotype. V is TRBV27 and J is TRBJ1-2, with 7 bases fitting TRBD1. Germline CDR1 MNHEY, CDR2 SMNVEV (reference sequence). V was clipped by 1 base and J by 7 bases; unmatched bases: 6. The CDR3 loop spans 14 amino acids. The CDR3 reads CASSLFGQDTGYTF. The CDR3 DNA sequence: TGTGCCAGCAGTTTATTTGGACAGGATACTGGCTACACCTTC.

This clonotype has a single count. A single base separates this from a much larger clone, so it may be a read error. J is TRBJ2-1 and V is TRBV20-1; 12 bases fit TRBD2. The CDR3 is 14 amino acids. Trimming cost V 5 bases and J 4 bases; bases outside gene matches: 3. From germline, CDR1 is DFQATT and CDR2 SNEGSKA (reference sequence). The CDR3 region has the DNA TGCAGTGCTGGGGGACTAGCGGGTTACAATGAGCAGTTCTTC. This encodes CSAGGLAGYNEQFF.

This clonotype was picked up a small number of times. The chain recombines TRBV6-2 or TRBV6-3 with TRBJ1-1, with D possibly TRBD1 on 6 matching bases. Trimming removed 2 bases from V and 4 bases from J, with 11 bases in between. CDR1 MNHEY and CDR2 SVGEGT come from the germline V gene. There are 14 residues in the CDR3. The CDR3 sequence is CASSYEGGSTEAFF. CDR3 in DNA: TGTGCCAGCAGTTACGAGGGGGGGAGCACTGAAGCTTTCTTT.

This clonotype occurred many times. The chain carries TRBV11-3 and TRBJ2-1, with D uncertain. The V end was cut by 5 bases, the J end by 0 bases, with 5 bases between. CDR1 is SGHNT, CDR2 YENEEA, per germline. The CDR3 spans 13 residues. The CDR3 sequence is CASSPGSYNEQFF. The DNA for the CDR3 is TGTGCCAGCAGCCCCGGCTCCTACAATGAGCAGTTCTTC.

V is TRBV9 and J is TRBJ2-5, with unresolved D. V was pared by 4 bases and J by 0 bases, with 10 bases between. CDR3 length: 14 amino acids. Looked up from germline, CDR1 is SGDLS and CDR2 is YYNGEE. As DNA, the CDR3 is TGTGCCAGCAGCTATTGGGGAAACCAAGAGACCCAGTACTTC. Translation gives CASSYWGNQETQYF.

This clonotype was seen a few times. V gene TRBV20-1 combines with J gene TRBJ1-6; D not resolved. V was trimmed by 4 bases and J by 4 bases, leaving 20 bases between them. The CDR3 extends over 17 amino acids. The germline V gene encodes CDR1 DFQATT and CDR2 SNEGSKA (reference sequence). The CDR3 DNA reads as TGCAGTGCTATACCCACCCCAGAAGGGTGGTATAATTCACCCCTCCACTTT. It translates to CSAIPTPEGWYNSPLHF.

There are many counts of this clonotype. This chain joins TRBV6-5 and TRBJ1-4, with D possibly TRBD1 on 6 matching bases. The CDR3 is 13 residues long. Germline V gene data show CDR1 as MNHEY and CDR2 as SVGAGI. Between the trimmed V and J ends, which lost 8 bases and 7 bases, there was a span of 14 bases. CDR3 sequence (DNA): TGTGCCAGCTGCGGGCTAGGGGGTGAAAAACTGTTTTTT. Translated: CASCGLGGEKLFF.

In its sample, this clonotype was seen a few times. The V gene is TRBV7-2, the J gene TRBJ2-3; D is uncertain. There are 13 residues in the CDR3. V gave up 5 bases and J gave up 7 bases, with 13 bases separating them. The germline V gene encodes CDR1 SGHTA and CDR2 FQGNSA. CDR3 loop: CASSLAMLNTQYF. CDR3 bases: TGTGCCAGCAGCCTGGCGATGCTAAATACGCAGTATTTT.

This clonotype has at least ten counts. The chain is built from TRBV4-1 and TRBJ1-5; maybe TRBD1 (5 bases). Germline assignment: CDR1 MGHRA and CDR2 YSYEKL. This CDR3 is 15 amino acids long. V was clipped by 3 bases and J by 3 bases, with 12 bases between them. The CDR3 reads CASSQGRGPNQPQHF. Written as DNA, the CDR3 is TGCGCCAGCAGCCAGGGCCGGGGACCCAATCAGCCCCAGCATTTT.

This clonotype was recorded many times. CDR3: CASSLVVAGAPYEQYF. As DNA, the CDR3 is TGTGCCAGCAGCTTAGTGGTAGCGGGGGCTCCCTACGAGCAGTACTTC. The rearrangement uses TRBV7-6 and TRBJ2-7; 9 bases line up with TRBD2. This CDR3 comprises 16 residues. With V trimmed by 1 base and J by 2 bases, 6 bases remained unmatched. Germline V lookup: CDR1 SGHVS, CDR2 FNYEAQ.